This section outlines one T cell receptor beta chain sequence together with its context. This entry is derived from a study of cytomegalovirus exposure and HLA in healthy donors. Vbeta (60) and Jbeta (13) primers were used in the PCR. TCRdb keeps only in-frame clones here, not all; method: immunoSEQ multiplex PCR. The table records some 200,000 clones, about 89% of them present only once. V lost 0 bases, J lost 11 bases, and 13 bases lay in between. CDR1 and CDR2 (germline): MGHRA, YSYEKL. The CDR3 length is 13 residues. This chain links TRBV4-1 with TRBJ1-1; a possible D gene is TRBD1 (5 bases). Sequenced: PBMCs. The sequence was obtained from a woman aged 18-29 years in good health and CMV-seronegative. The CDR3 DNA sequence: TGCGCCAGCAGCCAAGAGGCGGTCGGGGGGGCTTTCTTT. This encodes CASSQEAVGGAFF.